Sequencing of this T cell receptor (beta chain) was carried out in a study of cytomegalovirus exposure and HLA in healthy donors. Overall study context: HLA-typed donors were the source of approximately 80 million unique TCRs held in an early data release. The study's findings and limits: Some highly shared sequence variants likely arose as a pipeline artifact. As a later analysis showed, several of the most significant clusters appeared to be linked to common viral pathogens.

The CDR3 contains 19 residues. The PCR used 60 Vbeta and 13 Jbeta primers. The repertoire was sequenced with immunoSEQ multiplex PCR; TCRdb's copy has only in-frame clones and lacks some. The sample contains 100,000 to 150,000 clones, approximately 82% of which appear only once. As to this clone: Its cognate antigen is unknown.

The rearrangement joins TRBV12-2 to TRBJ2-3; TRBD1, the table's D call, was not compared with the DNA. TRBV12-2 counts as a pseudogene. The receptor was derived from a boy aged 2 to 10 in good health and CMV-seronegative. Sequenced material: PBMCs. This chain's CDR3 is CASPTQMRTTPSFTDTQYF. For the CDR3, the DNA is TGTGCAAGTCCTACCCAGATGAGGACAACTCCTTCCTTCACAGATACGCAGTATTTT.